The table lists the clone carrying this T cell receptor (beta chain) with a count of one. Its antigen is still unknown. Sequencing used immunoSEQ multiplex PCR; TCRdb keeps in-frame clones, though not all of them. This table holds 85,000 to 120,000 clones, around 96% found once. The data were taken from a study of T cells in pancreatic ductal adenocarcinoma. Notes on the study in general: Tumor samples had fewer productive templates and approximately 7.9-fold fewer unique clonotypes than blood. Mean clonality was around 0.11 in tumors and approximately 0.072 in blood, not significantly different.

The selected patients with pancreatic ductal adenocarcinoma had surgery but no neoadjuvant therapy. The clonotype was recovered from a human donor with pancreatic ductal adenocarcinoma. Sequenced: PBMCs.

The CDR3 sequence: CASNRNRGHNEQFF. DNA of the CDR3: TGTGCCAGCAACCGGAACAGGGGGCATAATGAGCAGTTCTTC. V and J are TRBV6-5 and TRBJ2-1; 9 bases line up with TRBD1. CDR3 length: 14 residues. The germline CDR1 and CDR2 sequences are MNHEY and SVGAGI. J was trimmed by 7 bases and V by 7 bases; bases with no gene match: 8.